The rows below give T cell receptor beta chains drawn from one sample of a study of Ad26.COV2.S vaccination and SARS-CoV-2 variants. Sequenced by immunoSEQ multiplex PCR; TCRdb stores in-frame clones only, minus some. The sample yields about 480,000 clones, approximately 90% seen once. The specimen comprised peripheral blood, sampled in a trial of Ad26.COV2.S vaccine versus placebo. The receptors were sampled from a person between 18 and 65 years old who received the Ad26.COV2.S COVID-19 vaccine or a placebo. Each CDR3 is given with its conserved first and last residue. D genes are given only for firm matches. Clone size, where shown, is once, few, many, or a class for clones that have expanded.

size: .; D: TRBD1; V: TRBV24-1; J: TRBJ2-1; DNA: TGTGCCACCAGTGATACAGGGGCCCCCTACAATGAGCAGTTCTTC; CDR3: CATSDTGAPYNEQFF
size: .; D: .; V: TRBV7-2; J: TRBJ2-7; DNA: TGTGCCAGCAGCTTAGGGGTAGGCTCCTACGAGCAGTACTTC; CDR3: CASSLGVGSYEQYF
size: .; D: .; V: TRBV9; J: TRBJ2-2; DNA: TGTGCCAGCAGCGGAGGGTCGTGGGGGGCCCTCACCGGGGAGCTGTTTTTT; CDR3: CASSGGSWGALTGELFF
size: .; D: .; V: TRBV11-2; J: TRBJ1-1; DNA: TGTGCCAGCAGCGCGGGCCCGAACACTGAAGCTTTCTTT; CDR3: CASSAGPNTEAFF
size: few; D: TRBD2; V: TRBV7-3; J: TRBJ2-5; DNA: TGTGCCAGCAGCTTCGCCGGGAGGAAAGAGACCCAGTACTTC; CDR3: CASSFAGRKETQYF
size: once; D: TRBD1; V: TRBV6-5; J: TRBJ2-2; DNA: TGTGCCAGCAGTTTCGGACAGGGCGTTGTGGAGCTGTTTTTT; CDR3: CASSFGQGVVELFF
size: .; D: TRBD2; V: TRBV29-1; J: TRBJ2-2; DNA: TGCAGCGCCCTTAAGCGGGGGTCGATCGCCGGGGAGCTGTTTTTT; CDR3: CSALKRGSIAGELFF
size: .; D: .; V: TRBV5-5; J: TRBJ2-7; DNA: TGTGCCAGCAGCTTGTTCCAGGGTAGCTCCTACGAGCAGTACTTC; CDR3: CASSLFQGSSYEQYF
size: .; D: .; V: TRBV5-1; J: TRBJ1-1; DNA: TGCGCCAGCAGCCTAGAAATATCGAACACTGAAGCTTTCTTT; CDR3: CASSLEISNTEAFF
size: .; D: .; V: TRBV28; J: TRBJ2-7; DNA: TGTGCCAGCACCGATCCCTACGAGCAGTACTTC; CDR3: CASTDPYEQYF
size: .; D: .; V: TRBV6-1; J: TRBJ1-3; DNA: TGTGCCAGCAGTGAAATAATGCCCTCTGGAAACACCATATATTTT; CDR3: CASSEIMPSGNTIYF
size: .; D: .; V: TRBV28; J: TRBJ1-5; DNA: TGTGCCAGCAGTTTAACCGATTATAGCAATCAGCCCCAGCATTTT; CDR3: CASSLTDYSNQPQHF
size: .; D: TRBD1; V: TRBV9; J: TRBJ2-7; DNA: TGTGCCAGCAGCGTAGCCCCAGGGGGCATCTACGAGCAGTACTTC; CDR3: CASSVAPGGIYEQYF
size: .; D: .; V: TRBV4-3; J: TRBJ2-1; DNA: TGCGCCAGCAGCCAAGAGGTAGCGGTAAGCTCCTACAATGAGCAGTTCTTC; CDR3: CASSQEVAVSSYNEQFF
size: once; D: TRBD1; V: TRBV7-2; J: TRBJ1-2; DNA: TGTGCCAGCAGCTTAGGGGAGGGACAGATACACTATGGCTACACCTTC; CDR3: CASSLGEGQIHYGYTF
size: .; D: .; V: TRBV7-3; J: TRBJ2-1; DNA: TGTGCCAGCGGATCAACAGGGATTCGTGGGGGTGAGCAGTTCTTC; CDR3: CASGSTGIRGGEQFF
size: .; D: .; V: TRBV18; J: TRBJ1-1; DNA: TGTGCCAGCTCACCAAGTCAGGGAACTGAAGCTTTCTTT; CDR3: CASSPSQGTEAFF
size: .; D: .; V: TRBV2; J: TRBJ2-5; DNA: TGTGCCAGCAGTGCTAGAGCCTCCGTGGAGACCCAGTACTTC; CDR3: CASSARASVETQYF
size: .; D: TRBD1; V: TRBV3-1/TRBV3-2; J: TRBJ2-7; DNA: TGTGCCAGCAGCCGGGACAGGGAATCCTACGAGCAGTACTTC; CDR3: CASSRDRESYEQYF
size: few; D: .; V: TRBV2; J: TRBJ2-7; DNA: TGTGCCAGCAGTTGGACAGAGAGCTCCTACGAGCAGTACTTC; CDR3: CASSWTESSYEQYF
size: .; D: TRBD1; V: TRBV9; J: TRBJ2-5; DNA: TGTGCCAGCAGCGTAGCCCCAGGGGGCTCCCAAGAGACCCAGTACTTC; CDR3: CASSVAPGGSQETQYF
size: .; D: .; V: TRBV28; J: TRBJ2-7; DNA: TGTGCCAGCACCGAAGCTGGGGAGCAGTACTTC; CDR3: CASTEAGEQYF